This is a list of T cell receptor beta chains from one sample in a study of T cells in localized non-small cell lung cancer. This table comes from immunoSEQ multiplex PCR, and its TCRdb copy is limited to in-frame clones, with some not included. The data contain fewer than 15,000 clones, 28% of them singletons. Sequences were derived from lung tumor tissue, sampled before any cancer treatment. All receptors derive from a female donor over 55 with stage I lung adenocarcinoma. Both conserved end residues are part of each CDR3. A D gene is named only where the DNA matches it firmly. Expanded clones get a size class; other rows say once, few or many, or leave the size out.

V: TRBV11-3
J: TRBJ1-3
size: NA
D: TRBD1
DNA: TGTGCCAGCAGCTTAACTCCGTCGACAGGGGTGAGGTCTGGAAACACCATATATTTT
CDR3: CASSLTPSTGVRSGNTIYF

V: TRBV11-3
J: TRBJ2-1
size: NA
D: TRBD1
DNA: TGTGCTAGCAGCCGCGACAGGGGCCCCTCCAATGAGCAGTTCTTC
CDR3: CASSRDRGPSNEQFF

V: TRBV9
J: TRBJ1-1
size: NA
D: NA
DNA: TGTGCCAGCAGCGAACCTACAGTCCCAGGGCGGAAAGCTTTCTTT
CDR3: CASSEPTVPGRKAFF

V: TRBV11-3
J: TRBJ2-3
size: NA
D: TRBD1
DNA: TGTGCCAGCAGCAAAAGGACAGGGGCAAGCACAGATACGCAGTATTTT
CDR3: CASSKRTGASTDTQYF

V: TRBV18
J: TRBJ2-2
size: NA
D: TRBD2
DNA: TGTGCCAGCTCCCCGACTAGCGGGGGGACGAACACCGGGGAGCTGTTTTTT
CDR3: CASSPTSGGTNTGELFF

V: TRBV9
J: TRBJ1-2
size: medium-sized
D: TRBD1
DNA: TGTGCCAGCAGGAGACAGGGGCGCTCTAACTATGGCTACACCTTC
CDR3: CASRRQGRSNYGYTF

V: TRBV6-8
J: TRBJ2-7
size: NA
D: TRBD2
DNA: TGTGCCAGCGGACTAGCGGGAGTCCACGAGCAGTACTTC
CDR3: CASGLAGVHEQYF

V: TRBV6-8
J: TRBJ1-5
size: medium-sized
D: NA
DNA: TGTGCCAGCAGTTACTCGGTTAATCAGCCCCAGCATTTT
CDR3: CASSYSVNQPQHF

V: TRBV11-3
J: TRBJ2-1
size: few
D: TRBD1
DNA: TGTGCCAGCAGCTTAACCTTACAGGGGGTGTACAATGAGCAGTTCTTC
CDR3: CASSLTLQGVYNEQFF

V: TRBV30
J: TRBJ2-7
size: few
D: TRBD1
DNA: TGTGCCTGGAGTGTAGGACAGGGGCCAGGAAGGAGGTACGAGCAGTACTTC
CDR3: CAWSVGQGPGRRYEQYF

V: TRBV19
J: TRBJ2-7
size: NA
D: NA
DNA: TGTGCCAGTAGCCCCGGGGGCAGGCGCGAGCAGTACTTC
CDR3: CASSPGGRREQYF

V: TRBV11-3
J: TRBJ1-1
size: many
D: NA
DNA: TGTGCCAGCAGCAGGGGACTCGAGAACACTGAAGCTTTCTTT
CDR3: CASSRGLENTEAFF

V: TRBV30
J: TRBJ2-2
size: NA
D: NA
DNA: TGTGCCCGGGGACCTAACACCGGGGAGCTGTTTTTT
CDR3: CARGPNTGELFF

V: TRBV28
J: TRBJ2-1
size: NA
D: TRBD2
DNA: TGTGCCAGCACCCGGGGGGGGGCCTACAATGAGCAGTTCTTC
CDR3: CASTRGGAYNEQFF

V: TRBV5-1
J: TRBJ1-3
size: NA
D: NA
DNA: TGCGCCAGCAGCCCGGGGGTCGTCGGAAACACCATATATTTT
CDR3: CASSPGVVGNTIYF

V: TRBV11-3
J: TRBJ2-2
size: NA
D: NA
DNA: TGTGCCAGCAGCTTTACAGGGCCCTATACCGGGGAGCTGTTTTTT
CDR3: CASSFTGPYTGELFF

V: TRBV19
J: TRBJ2-1
size: NA
D: NA
DNA: TGTGCCAGTAGTATGTCCCTCCCAAACAATGAGCAGTTCTTC
CDR3: CASSMSLPNNEQFF

V: TRBV30
J: TRBJ1-2
size: NA
D: NA
DNA: TGTGCCTGGAGCCCTACGCTCAGGGCGTTGGGCTATGGCTACACCTTC
CDR3: CAWSPTLRALGYGYTF

V: TRBV4-1
J: TRBJ1-3
size: medium-sized
D: NA
DNA: TGCGCCAGCAGCCAACTCCTGGCTCCTGGAAACACCATATATTTT
CDR3: CASSQLLAPGNTIYF

V: TRBV11-3
J: TRBJ2-2
size: many
D: TRBD2
DNA: TGTGCCAGCAGCTTGGGACTAAAGAGCACCGGGGAGCTGTTTTTT
CDR3: CASSLGLKSTGELFF

V: TRBV10-3
J: TRBJ2-3
size: few
D: NA
DNA: TGTGCCATCAGTCAAGTAGCGACTAGCACAGATACGCAGTATTTT
CDR3: CAISQVATSTDTQYF

V: TRBV9
J: TRBJ2-5
size: few
D: NA
DNA: TGTGCCAGCAGCGTATCCCCCATGGGAGAGACCCAGTACTTC
CDR3: CASSVSPMGETQYF

V: TRBV11-3
J: TRBJ1-1
size: NA
D: NA
DNA: TGTGCCAGCAGCTTAGTGGCGGGAATGAACACTGAAGCTTTCTTT
CDR3: CASSLVAGMNTEAFF

V: TRBV30
J: TRBJ1-6
size: few
D: NA
DNA: TGTGCCTGGAGTGTTAGGTTCCCAAATCGTTCACCCCTCCACTTT
CDR3: CAWSVRFPNRSPLHF

V: TRBV29-1
J: TRBJ2-6
size: NA
D: NA
DNA: TGCAGCGTTGAAGTGACGGGGGCTGGGGCTGGGGCCAACGTCCTGACTTTC
CDR3: CSVEVTGAGAGANVLTF

V: TRBV10-2
J: TRBJ1-1
size: NA
D: NA
DNA: TGCGCCAGCAGGACCGGGCCCAACACTGAAGCTTTCTTT
CDR3: CASRTGPNTEAFF

V: TRBV19
J: TRBJ1-2
size: NA
D: NA
DNA: TGTGCCAGTAGGTTGGAGGAAAAAACGGGGGGCTACACCTTC
CDR3: CASRLEEKTGGYTF

V: TRBV10-2
J: TRBJ1-4
size: once
D: NA
DNA: TGCGCCAGCAGTCGGATAGGATCAACTAATGAAAAACTGTTTTTT
CDR3: CASSRIGSTNEKLFF

V: TRBV6-8
J: TRBJ2-7
size: many
D: TRBD1
DNA: TGTGCCAGCAGGACACCGGGACAGGGCTACGAGCAGTACTTC
CDR3: CASRTPGQGYEQYF

V: TRBV11-3
J: TRBJ2-2
size: many
D: NA
DNA: TGTGCCAGCAGCCAAAGGGCCCAGGGGACCGGGGAGCTGTTTTTT
CDR3: CASSQRAQGTGELFF

V: TRBV11-3
J: TRBJ1-5
size: many
D: NA
DNA: TGTGCCAGCAGAACGGGGGACGGCTTTGATCAGCCCCAGCATTTT
CDR3: CASRTGDGFDQPQHF

V: TRBV30
J: TRBJ1-2
size: NA
D: NA
DNA: TGTGCCTGGAGTGGAGCAGGTGGCTACACCTTC
CDR3: CAWSGAGGYTF

V: TRBV30
J: TRBJ1-1
size: few
D: TRBD1
DNA: TGTGCCTGGAGTGTGGGACAGGGGAACACTGAAGCTTTCTTT
CDR3: CAWSVGQGNTEAFF

V: TRBV19
J: TRBJ1-6
size: NA
D: NA
DNA: TGTGCCAGTAGTACGGACGGCAGGAATTCACCCCTCCACTTT
CDR3: CASSTDGRNSPLHF

V: TRBV11-3
J: TRBJ2-5
size: NA
D: TRBD2
DNA: TGTGCCAGCAGCTTAGATATCGGCGGGGGGCCAGGGACCCAGTACTTC
CDR3: CASSLDIGGGPGTQYF

V: TRBV30
J: TRBJ1-1
size: NA
D: NA
DNA: TGTGCCTGGGCTCAAGGACAGCTACGCGGAGCTTTCTTT
CDR3: CAWAQGQLRGAFF

V: TRBV30
J: TRBJ2-7
size: NA
D: NA
DNA: TGTGCCTGGAGTGTACGTGCGGCCCGATCCTACGAGCAGTACTTC
CDR3: CAWSVRAARSYEQYF

V: TRBV30
J: TRBJ1-1
size: NA
D: NA
DNA: TGTGCCTGGAACGCTGAGGGGGGATTAAACACTGAAGCTTTCTTT
CDR3: CAWNAEGGLNTEAFF

V: TRBV11-3
J: TRBJ1-1
size: NA
D: TRBD1
DNA: TGTGCCAGCAGCTCAACAGGGGGCTTGGCCACTGAAGCTTTCTTT
CDR3: CASSSTGGLATEAFF

V: TRBV19
J: TRBJ2-5
size: NA
D: NA
DNA: TGTGCCAGTAGTATAGAGGGACAAGGGGAGACCCAGTACTTC
CDR3: CASSIEGQGETQYF

V: TRBV6-8
J: TRBJ2-3
size: many
D: NA
DNA: TGTGCCAGCAGCCTCGGGGAAACTCGCACAGATACGCAGTATTTT
CDR3: CASSLGETRTDTQYF